The 14 T cell receptor beta chains below come from one sample, sequenced in a study of technical replicates of blood from four donors. Measured with immunoSEQ multiplex PCR; TCRdb has only the in-frame clones, and not every one. The table has 74,000 or so clones, around 92% seen once. The material sequenced was T cells isolated from PBMCs. The receptors come from a human donor in good health.

The rearrangement uses TRBV10-3 and TRBJ2-5, with TRBD2 matching over 8 bases. The germline V gene has CDR1 ENHRY and CDR2 SYGVKD. V was pared by 10 bases and J by 0 bases, with 10 bases of the junction left unmatched. The CDR3 extends over 15 amino acids. The CDR3 loop is CATLPGGGYQETQYF. In nucleotides, the CDR3 is TGTGCCACCCTCCCCGGCGGGGGGTACCAAGAGACCCAGTACTTC.

The chain carries TRBV27 and TRBJ1-1, with D possibly TRBD1 on 5 matching bases. The germline CDR1 and CDR2 sequences are MNHEY and SMNVEV (reference sequence). The V end was cut by 6 bases, the J end by 0 bases, with 8 bases between. The CDR3 consists of 13 residues. The CDR3 nucleotides read TGTGCCAGCAGCTCGACAGTGAACACTGAAGCTTTCTTT. Translating it yields CASSSTVNTEAFF.

This chain joins TRBV2 and TRBJ1-2, with D possibly TRBD1 on 5 matching bases. The CDR3 contains 13 residues. Trimming stripped 6 bases from V and 5 bases from J, with 13 bases between. CDR1 SNHLY and CDR2 FYNNEI come from the germline V gene. Here the CDR3 reads CASRETAPYGYTF. CDR3 coding DNA: TGTGCCAGCAGGGAGACAGCTCCATATGGCTACACCTTC.

The CDR3 spells CASSYRESQPQHF. Written as DNA, the CDR3 is TGTGCCAGCAGCTACCGTGAGAGTCAGCCCCAGCATTTT. The J gene is TRBJ1-5, the V gene TRBV7-9; unclear D gene. The CDR3 extends over 13 amino acids. V was cut by 4 bases and J by 6 bases, with 10 bases left in between. Per the germline V gene, CDR1 is SEHNR and CDR2 is FQNEAQ (reference sequence).

V is TRBV18 and J is TRBJ2-7, with a tentative D call TRBD1 (6 bases). Germline assignment: CDR1 KGHSH and CDR2 LQKENI. V was shortened by 1 base and J by 4 bases, with 17 bases between the two germline ends. The CDR3 consists of 16 residues. The CDR3 region has the DNA TGTGCCAGCTCACCACGAAGACAGGCCCGTGGGTACGAGCAGTACTTC. The encoded protein is CASSPRRQARGYEQYF.

The chain couples TRBV5-4 to TRBJ1-2; TRBD1 matches at 7 bases. This CDR3 has 13 amino acids. In germline, CDR1 is SGHNT, CDR2 YYREEE (reference sequence). Losses at the gene ends were 2 bases for V and 8 bases for J; bases not matched to a gene: 6. The DNA for the CDR3 is TGTGCCAGCAGCTTCCCACAGGGGAGCGGCTACACCTTC. It is translated as CASSFPQGSGYTF. Full variable domain (rest looked up from reference TRBV5-4 and TRBJ1-2): ETGVTQSPTHLIKTRGQQVTLRCSSQSGHNTVSWYQQALGQGPQFIFQYYREEENGRGNFPPRFSGLQFPNYSSELNVNALELDDSALYLCASSFPQGSGYTFGSGTRLTVV.

The chain has TRBV5-1 and TRBJ1-2, with D possibly TRBD1 on 6 matching bases. V was cut by 4 bases and J by 6 bases, with 13 bases left in between. The germline gives CDR1 SGHRS, CDR2 YFSETQ. The CDR3 extends over 13 amino acids. The DNA of the CDR3 is TGCGCCAGCAGCCAACAGGGTCACCATGGCTACACCTTC. Protein sequence: CASSQQGHHGYTF.

The chain is built from TRBV14 and TRBJ1-1; D is perhaps TRBD1 (5 bases). V shed 6 bases and J shed 0 bases, with 8 bases lying between them. CDR3 size: 13 residues. CDR1 is SGHDN and CDR2 is FVKESK in the germline V gene. CDR3 sequence: CASSGTVNTEAFF. The CDR3 DNA sequence: TGTGCCAGCAGTGGGACTGTGAACACTGAAGCTTTCTTT.

The chain uses TRBV14 and TRBJ1-4; 8 nucleotides match TRBD1. V shed 3 bases and J 5 bases; nucleotides not matched to a gene: 8. The CDR3 runs to 16 residues. Looked up from germline, CDR1 is SGHDN and CDR2 is FVKESK. The CDR3 nucleotides are TGTGCCAGCAGCCACTTTGGACAGGGAAGGAATGAAAAACTGTTTTTT. It yields the protein CASSHFGQGRNEKLFF.

This clone was counted between two and nine times. The V gene is TRBV11-3, the J gene TRBJ2-7; 7 bases match TRBD2. The CDR3 runs to 14 residues. V lost 4 bases to trimming and J lost 6 bases; unmatched junction nucleotides: 9. Germline CDR1 is SGHNT and CDR2 is YENEEA. The CDR3 protein is CASSWLAGEGEQYF. For the CDR3, the DNA is TGTGCCAGCAGCTGGCTGGCGGGAGAGGGCGAGCAGTACTTC.

The rearrangement joins TRBV7-9 to TRBJ2-7; perhaps TRBD2 as D (5 bases). Germline CDR1 and CDR2: SEHNR and FQNEAQ (reference sequence). V gave up 5 bases and J gave up 2 bases, with 7 bases separating them. CDR3 length equals 12 residues. CDR3 nucleotide sequence: TGTGCCAGCAGCGGCGGGCCCTACGAGCAGTACTTC. Residues: CASSGGPYEQYF.

This clone has only one observation. This chain joins TRBV19 and TRBJ2-7; TRBD2 matches 7 bases. The CDR3 extends over 14 amino acids. The trim removed 7 bases at V and 2 bases at J, leaving 8 bases unmatched. Germline V CDR1 and CDR2: LNHDA, SQIVND (reference sequence). In nucleotides, the CDR3 is TGTGCCAGTAAGAGGCAGGGAGGGCCCTACGAGCAGTACTTC. It translates to CASKRQGGPYEQYF.

The chain couples TRBV11-3 to TRBJ2-1; TRBD2 matches 12 bases. Germline CDR1 is SGHNT and CDR2 is YENEEA. The V gene end was trimmed by 1 base and the J gene end by 5 bases; junction bases not matched to a gene: 3. CDR3 length: 16 amino acids. The CDR3 bases are TGTGCCAGCAGCTTAGTACTAGCGGGAGGAAACAATGAGCAGTTCTTC. Amino acid sequence: CASSLVLAGGNNEQFF.

The rearrangement joins TRBV4-1 to TRBJ2-5, with TRBD1 identical over 7 bases. The CDR3 contains 14 residues. Trimming at V came to 3 bases and at J to 2 bases, leaving 3 bases not matched to a gene. CDR1 and CDR2 from the germline V gene are MGHRA and YSYEKL. The chain's CDR3 is CASSQGQIQETQYF. CDR3 nucleotide sequence: TGCGCCAGCAGCCAGGGACAGATACAAGAGACCCAGTACTTC.